The 5 T cell receptor beta chains given below trace back to one sample, sequenced in a study of tumor and adjacent non-tumor tissue in lung cancer. This sample's RNA came from whole unsorted tissue. This non-tumor lung sample came from over 3 cm beyond the tumor edge. A modified ARM-PCR protocol with three rounds of nested PCR amplified TCRbeta. MiXCR, run by TCRdb on the multiplex PCR reads, gives a single entry per CDR3 protein. In the table there are about 67,000 distinct CDR3 sequences, 76% of which are singletons. Sample: distant non-tumor lung tissue. These receptors all stem from a man in his sixties with non-small cell lung cancer.

CDR3 in DNA: TGTGCCAGAGGCCAAGACCCCGGCCAGCCCCAGCATTTT. Its protein product is CARGQDPGQPQHF. J is TRBJ1-5 and V is TRBV28; D ambiguous. This CDR3 has 13 residues. Germline CDR1 reads MDHEN; CDR2 reads SYDVKM. The V end was cut by 9 bases, the J end by 7 bases, with 16 bases between.

A note on this clonotype: With a much larger clone just one base away, this may be a read error. The chain carries TRBV2 and TRBJ2-1; TRBD2 agrees at 11 bases. Germline-derived CDR1 and CDR2 are SNHLY and FYNNEI. This CDR3 comprises 15 residues. The V and J ends lost 5 bases and 4 bases, in that order; junction bases with no gene match: 4. The CDR3 loop reads CASSLIAGGYNEQFF. For the CDR3, the DNA is TGTGCCAGCAGTCTAATAGCGGGAGGGTACAATGAGCAGTTCTTC.

At least ten counts were recorded for this clonotype. This chain links TRBV24-1 with TRBJ1-2; unclear D gene. The CDR3 is 15 residues long. Trimming removed 3 bases from V and 6 bases from J, with 16 bases in between. Germline CDR1 and CDR2: KGHDR and SFDVKD. The CDR3 bases are TGTGCCACCAGTGATCATTCGGCGAGCCCGAATGGCTACACCTTC. Translating it yields CATSDHSASPNGYTF.

As to this clonotype: The conserved final phenylalanine or tryptophan is absent from the CDR3, which likely points to a read error. This sequence joins TRBV12-3 or TRBV12-4 and TRBJ1-2; unclear D gene. Trimming removed 3 bases at V and 6 bases at J, with 11 bases between. CDR3 length: 13 amino acids. The CDR3 bases are TGTGCCAGCAGTTTCAGGCCATACGATGGCTACACCATC. This sequence encodes CASSFRPYDGYTI.

Comments on this clonotype: One junction end disagrees with the germline gene, perhaps due to a read error. The rearrangement links TRBV6-2 or TRBV6-3 to TRBJ2-1, with TRBD2 matching 7 bases. Germline V lookup: CDR1 MNHEY, CDR2 SVGEGT. The CDR3 spans 14 residues. Here the CDR3 DNA reads TGTGCAAGCACCGGCGGGAGCCCCTACAATGAGCAGTTCTTC. Translation: CASTGGSPYNEQFF.